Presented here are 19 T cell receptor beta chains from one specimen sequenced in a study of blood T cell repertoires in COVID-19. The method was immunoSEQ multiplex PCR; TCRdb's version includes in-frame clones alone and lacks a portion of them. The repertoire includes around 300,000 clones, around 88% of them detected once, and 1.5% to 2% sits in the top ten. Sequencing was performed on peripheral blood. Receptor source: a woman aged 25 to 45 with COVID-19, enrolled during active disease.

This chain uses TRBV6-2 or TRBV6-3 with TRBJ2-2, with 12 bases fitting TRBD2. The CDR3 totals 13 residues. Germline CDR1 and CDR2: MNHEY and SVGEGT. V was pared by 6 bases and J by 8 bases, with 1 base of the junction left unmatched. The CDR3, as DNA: TGTGCCAGCAGCGGGACTAGCGGGGGGGAGCTGTTTTTT. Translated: CASSGTSGGELFF.

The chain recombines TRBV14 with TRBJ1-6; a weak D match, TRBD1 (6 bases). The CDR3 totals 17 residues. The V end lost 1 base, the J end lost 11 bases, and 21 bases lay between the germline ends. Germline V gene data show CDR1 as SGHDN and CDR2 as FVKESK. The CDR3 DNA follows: TGTGCCAGCAGCCAAGGGTACTACGGGACAAATGGTGCACCCCTCCACTTT. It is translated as CASSQGYYGTNGAPLHF.

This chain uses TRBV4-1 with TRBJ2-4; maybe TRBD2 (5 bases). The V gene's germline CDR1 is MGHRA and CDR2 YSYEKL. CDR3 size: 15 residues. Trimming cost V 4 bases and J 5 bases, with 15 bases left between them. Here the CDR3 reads CASSPSSQRQNIQYF. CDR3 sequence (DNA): TGCGCCAGCAGCCCCTCATCCCAGCGGCAAAACATTCAGTACTTC.

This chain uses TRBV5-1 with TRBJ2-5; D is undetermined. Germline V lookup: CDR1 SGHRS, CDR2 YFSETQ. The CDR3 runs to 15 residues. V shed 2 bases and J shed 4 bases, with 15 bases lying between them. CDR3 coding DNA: TGCGCCAGCAGCTTTACCGGGTCCCCACGAGAGACCCAGTACTTC. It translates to CASSFTGSPRETQYF.

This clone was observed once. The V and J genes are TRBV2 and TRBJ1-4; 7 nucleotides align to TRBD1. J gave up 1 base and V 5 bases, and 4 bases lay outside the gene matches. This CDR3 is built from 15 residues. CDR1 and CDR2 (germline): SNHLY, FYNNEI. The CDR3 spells CASSPPGGTNEKLFF. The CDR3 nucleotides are TGTGCCAGCAGTCCTCCAGGGGGAACTAATGAAAAACTGTTTTTT. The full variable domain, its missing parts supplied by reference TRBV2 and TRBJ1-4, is EPEVTQTPSHQVTQMGQEVILRCVPISNHLYFYWYRQILGQKVEFLVSFYNNEISEKSEIFDDQFSVERPDGSNFTLKIRSTKLEDSAMYFCASSPPGGTNEKLFFGSGTQLSVL.

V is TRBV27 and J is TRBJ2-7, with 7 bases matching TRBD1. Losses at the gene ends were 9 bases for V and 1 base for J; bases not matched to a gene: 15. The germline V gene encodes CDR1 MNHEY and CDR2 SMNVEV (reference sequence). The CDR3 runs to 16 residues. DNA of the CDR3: TGTGCCAGTTCTAATCACCGGGACAGTTCTTCCTACGAGCAGTACTTC. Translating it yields CASSNHRDSSSYEQYF.

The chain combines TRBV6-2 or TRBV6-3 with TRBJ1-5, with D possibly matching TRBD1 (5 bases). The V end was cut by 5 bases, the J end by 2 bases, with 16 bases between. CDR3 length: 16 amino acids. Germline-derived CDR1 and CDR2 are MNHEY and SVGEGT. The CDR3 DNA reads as TGTGCCAGCAGTCAGACAGTCGGGAGCGGCAATCAGCCCCAGCATTTT. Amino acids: CASSQTVGSGNQPQHF.

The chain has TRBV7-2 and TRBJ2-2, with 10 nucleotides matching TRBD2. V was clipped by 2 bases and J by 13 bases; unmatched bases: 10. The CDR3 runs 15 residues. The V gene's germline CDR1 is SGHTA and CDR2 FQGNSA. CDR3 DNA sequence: TGTGCCAGCAGCTTAAGGCTAGCGGGGGACTCAGGGCTGTTTTTT. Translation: CASSLRLAGDSGLFF.

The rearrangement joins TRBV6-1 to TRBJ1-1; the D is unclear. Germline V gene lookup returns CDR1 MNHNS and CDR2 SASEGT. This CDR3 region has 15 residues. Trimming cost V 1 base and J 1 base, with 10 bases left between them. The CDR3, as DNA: TGTGCCAGCAGTGAAGGGGCAGTGACGAACACTGAAGCTTTCTTT. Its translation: CASSEGAVTNTEAFF.

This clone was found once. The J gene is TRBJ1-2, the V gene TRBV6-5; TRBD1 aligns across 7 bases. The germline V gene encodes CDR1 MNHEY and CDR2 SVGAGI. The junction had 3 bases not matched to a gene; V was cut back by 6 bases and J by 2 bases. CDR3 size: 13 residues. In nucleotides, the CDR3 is TGTGCCAGCAGAAAACAGGGGAACTATGGCTACACCTTC. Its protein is CASRKQGNYGYTF.

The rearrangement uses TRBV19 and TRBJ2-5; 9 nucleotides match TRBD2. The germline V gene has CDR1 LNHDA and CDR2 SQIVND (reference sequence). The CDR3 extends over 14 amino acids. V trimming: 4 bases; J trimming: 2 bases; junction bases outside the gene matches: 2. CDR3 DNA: TGTGCCAGTAGTAAGACTAGCGGACAAGAGACCCAGTACTTC. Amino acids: CASSKTSGQETQYF.

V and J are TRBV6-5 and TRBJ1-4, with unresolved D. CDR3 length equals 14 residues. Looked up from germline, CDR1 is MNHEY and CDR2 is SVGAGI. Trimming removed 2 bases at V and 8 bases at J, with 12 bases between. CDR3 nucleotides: TGTGCCAGCAGTTACGAGGGTGGAGGGGAAAAACTGTTTTTT. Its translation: CASSYEGGGEKLFF.

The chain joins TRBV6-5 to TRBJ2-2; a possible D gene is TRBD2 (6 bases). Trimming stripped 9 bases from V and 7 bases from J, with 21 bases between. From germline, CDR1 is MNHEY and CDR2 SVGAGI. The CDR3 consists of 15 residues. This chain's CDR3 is CASRGVGLSNGELFF. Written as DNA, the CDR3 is TGTGCCAGTAGAGGGGTGGGACTTTCCAACGGGGAGCTGTTTTTT.

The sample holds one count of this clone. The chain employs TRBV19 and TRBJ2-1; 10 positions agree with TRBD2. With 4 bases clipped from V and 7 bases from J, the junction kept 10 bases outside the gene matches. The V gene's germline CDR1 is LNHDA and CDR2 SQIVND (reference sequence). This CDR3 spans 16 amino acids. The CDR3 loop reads CASSTVTGLAWNEQFF. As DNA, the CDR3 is TGTGCCAGTAGTACAGTTACGGGACTAGCGTGGAATGAGCAGTTCTTC.

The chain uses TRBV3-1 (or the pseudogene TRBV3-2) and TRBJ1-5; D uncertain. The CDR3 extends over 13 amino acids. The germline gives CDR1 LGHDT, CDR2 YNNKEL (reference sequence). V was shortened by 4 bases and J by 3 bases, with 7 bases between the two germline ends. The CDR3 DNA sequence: TGTGCCAGCAGCCCCGACTTCAATCAGCCCCAGCATTTT. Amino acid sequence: CASSPDFNQPQHF.

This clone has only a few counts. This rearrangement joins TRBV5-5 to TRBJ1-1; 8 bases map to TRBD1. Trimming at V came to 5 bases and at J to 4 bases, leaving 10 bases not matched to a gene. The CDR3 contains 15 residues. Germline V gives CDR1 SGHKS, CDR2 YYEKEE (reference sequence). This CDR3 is CASRQADRVSTEAFF. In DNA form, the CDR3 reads TGTGCCAGCAGACAAGCGGACAGGGTATCCACTGAAGCTTTCTTT.

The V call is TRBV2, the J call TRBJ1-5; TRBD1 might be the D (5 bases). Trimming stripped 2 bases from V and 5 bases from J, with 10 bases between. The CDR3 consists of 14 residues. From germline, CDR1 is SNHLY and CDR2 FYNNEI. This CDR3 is CASSELWGDQPQHF. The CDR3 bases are TGTGCCAGCAGTGAATTGTGGGGCGATCAGCCCCAGCATTTT.

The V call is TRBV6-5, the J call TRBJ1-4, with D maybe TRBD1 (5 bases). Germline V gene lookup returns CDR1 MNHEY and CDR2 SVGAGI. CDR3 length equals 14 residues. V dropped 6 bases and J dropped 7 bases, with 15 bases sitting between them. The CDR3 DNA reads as TGTGCCAGCAGGAGCGGGACCCGGAGTGAAAAACTGTTTTTT. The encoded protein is CASRSGTRSEKLFF.

CDR3 amino acids: CASSDRTGYNSPLHF. The CDR3 DNA is TGTGCCAGCAGTGACCGGACAGGGTATAATTCACCCCTCCACTTT. This chain links TRBV25-1 with TRBJ1-6; 8 nucleotides align to TRBD1. The CDR3 runs 15 residues. V was pared by 3 bases and J by 4 bases, with 2 bases of the junction left unmatched. CDR1 is MGHDK, CDR2 SYGVNS, per germline.